The 18 T cell receptor beta chains below all came from one sample that was sequenced in a study of Tregs in tolerant kidney transplant recipients. Sequencing used immunoSEQ multiplex PCR; TCRdb keeps in-frame clones, though not all of them. This repertoire includes about 52,000 clones. The sequencing here drew on CD4+ T cells from blood, taken before the transplant. The receptor source for this set is a human donor who received a combined kidney and bone marrow transplant.

Details on this clone: The CDR3 goes on 3 residues after the read ends, and that part is filled in from the germline J gene. This chain connects TRBV30 to TRBJ2-3; D is ambiguous. Germline CDR1 GTSNPN, CDR2 SVGIG (reference sequence). Trimming left V 0 bases short and J 6 bases short, with 7 bases between. The CDR3 extends over 12 amino acids. CDR3 bases read: TGTGCCTGGAGTGTACTCTCGGATACG. Its protein product is CAWSVLSDT. In full, the CDR3 is CAWSVLSDTQYF.

As concerns this clone: The CDR3 goes on 3 residues after the read ends, and that part is filled in from the germline J gene. The chain is built from TRBV20-1 and TRBJ1-4, with 8 bases matching TRBD1. The junction had 8 bases not matched to a gene; V was cut back by 1 base and J by 4 bases. This CDR3 comprises 16 residues. From germline, CDR1 is DFQATT and CDR2 SNEGSKA (reference sequence). Partial CDR3 DNA: TGCAGTGCTAGAGTCCCTGGGACAGGCCTTAATGAAAAA. Translating gives CSARVPGTGLNEK. Given in full, the CDR3 is CSARVPGTGLNEKLFF.

Comment on this clone: The missing CDR3 end, 3 residues past where the read stops, is filled in from the germline J gene. The V and J genes are TRBV7-2 and TRBJ1-1; a possible D gene is TRBD1 (6 bases). Trimming cost V 5 bases and J 7 bases, with 17 bases left between them. The germline V gene encodes CDR1 SGHTA and CDR2 FQGNSA. This CDR3 is built from 14 residues. CDR3 sequence reads: CASSAREQGGEAFF. CDR3 bases read: TGTGCCAGCAGCGCCCGTGAACAGGGTGGTGAA.

To note about this clone: The read ends 3 residues before the CDR3 terminus; that terminus is restored from the germline J gene. V gene TRBV20-1 combines with J gene TRBJ2-5; 10 nucleotides align to TRBD2. The CDR3 contains 16 residues. Germline CDR1 is DFQATT and CDR2 is SNEGSKA (reference sequence). V was clipped by 3 bases and J by 2 bases; unmatched bases: 9. The CDR3 sequence is CSASYGTSVEQETQYF. The sequenced part of the CDR3 DNA is TGCAGTGCTAGTTACGGGACTAGCGTTGAGCAAGAGACC.

On this clone: The CDR3 is cut off 3 residues early in the read; its end comes from the germline J gene. V usage is TRBV7-2 and J usage is TRBJ1-6, with D possibly being TRBD1 (6 bases). Germline V gene data show CDR1 as SGHTA and CDR2 as FQGNSA. Between the trimmed V and J ends, which lost 5 bases and 7 bases, there was a span of 15 bases. The CDR3 loop spans 15 amino acids. The CDR3 DNA, read in part, is TGTGCCAGCAGCCTCGCGGGGGCCTCCAATTCACCC. It translates to CASSLAGASNSP. The complete CDR3 protein is CASSLAGASNSPLHF. Drawing the rest from reference TRBV7-2 and TRBJ1-6, the complete variable domain is GAGVSQSPSNKVTEKGKDVELRCDPISGHTALYWYRQSLGQGLEFLIYFQGNSAPDKSGLPSDRFSAERTGGSVSTLTIQRTQQEDSAVYLCASSLAGASNSPLHFGNGTRLTVT.

A note on this clone: The read terminates 3 residues ahead of where the CDR3 ends, so the germline J gene completes it. The chain recombines TRBV7-2 with TRBJ1-2, with D unclear. Germline loops: CDR1 SGHTA, CDR2 FQGNSA. The CDR3 length is 12 residues. This CDR3 is CASSLQGRGYTF. The DNA read from the CDR3 is TGTGCCAGCAGCTTACAAGGTCGAGGC.

With regard to this clone: The read terminates 3 residues ahead of where the CDR3 ends, so the germline J gene completes it. The rearrangement links TRBV20-1 to TRBJ2-5; no firm D call. Trimming took 8 bases from V and 2 from J, leaving 12 bases between them. The CDR3 contains 12 residues. The V gene's germline CDR1 is DFQATT and CDR2 SNEGSKA (reference sequence). The CDR3 sequence: CSQRADQETQYF. The CDR3 bases that were read are TGCAGTCAAAGAGCTGATCAAGAGACC.

Remarks on this clone: The DNA ends 3 residues before the CDR3 does, and the rest of the CDR3 is filled in from the germline J gene. The rearrangement uses TRBV20-1 and TRBJ2-1; the match to TRBD2 covers 7 bases. The CDR3 covers 11 residues. V lost 7 bases and J lost 5; bases outside the gene matches: 2. The germline V gene encodes CDR1 DFQATT and CDR2 SNEGSKA (reference sequence). The CDR3 DNA, read in part, is TGCAGTGTAAGCGGGGACAATGAG. Translation: CSVSGDNE. The entire CDR3 protein is CSVSGDNEQFF.

As to this clone: The DNA ends 3 residues before the CDR3 does, and the rest of the CDR3 is filled in from the germline J gene. The chain joins TRBV18 to TRBJ2-1; 7 bases are a match to TRBD2. V was clipped by 3 bases and J by 0 bases; unmatched bases: 5. The germline CDR1 and CDR2 sequences are KGHSH and LQKENI. This CDR3 has 16 amino acids. CDR3: CASSPASGNSYNEQFF. Incomplete CDR3 DNA: TGTGCCAGCTCACCCGCTAGCGGAAACTCCTACAATGAG.

Concerning this clone: With the read ending 3 residues before the CDR3 end, the germline J gene is used to fill in that end. This chain links TRBV6-2 or TRBV6-3 with TRBJ2-4, with 7 positions matching TRBD1. Germline CDR1 is MNHEY and CDR2 is SVGEGT. Germline trimming cut 7 bases from V and 0 bases from J; bases unmatched to any gene: 9. The CDR3 is made up of 16 amino acids. The CDR3 reads CASTRQGFLAKNIQYF. The sequenced part of the CDR3 DNA is TGTGCCAGCACCCGACAGGGTTTCTTAGCCAAAAACATT.

CDR3 region: CASSFASETQYF. Incomplete CDR3 DNA: TGTGCCAGCAGCTTTGCGTCTGAGACC. The chain combines TRBV7-9 with TRBJ2-5; no clear D gene. The sequence runs out 3 residues before the end of the CDR3; the remainder is reconstructed from the germline J gene. The V gene lost 3 bases and the J gene lost 5 bases, with 7 bases spanning the gap. Looked up from germline, CDR1 is SEHNR and CDR2 is FQNEAQ (reference sequence). This CDR3 contains 12 residues.

Turning to this clone: The read terminates 3 residues ahead of where the CDR3 ends, so the germline J gene completes it. The V and J genes are TRBV5-6 and TRBJ2-5; 10 bases match TRBD2. Trimming took 7 bases from V and 0 from J; bases not matched to a gene: 6. Germline CDR1 is SGHDT and CDR2 is YYEEEE. The CDR3 is made up of 15 amino acids. Incomplete CDR3 DNA: TGTGCCAGCCGCCCTAGCGGGAGCTACCAAGAGACC. It yields the protein CASRPSGSYQET. The complete CDR3 protein is CASRPSGSYQETQYF.

Concerning this clone: The read falls 3 residues short of the CDR3 end, and the missing part is taken from the germline J gene. The V call is TRBV19, the J call TRBJ1-5; 7 bases line up with TRBD1. The CDR3 runs 14 residues. The trim removed 9 bases at V and 4 bases at J, leaving 9 bases unmatched. Germline V gene data show CDR1 as LNHDA and CDR2 as SQIVND (reference sequence). Incomplete CDR3 DNA: TGTGCCAGCGTCCGACAGGGCCAAAATCAGCCC. This sequence encodes CASVRQGQNQP. The CDR3, in full, reads CASVRQGQNQPQHF.

As to this clone: The read finishes 3 residues shy of the CDR3 end, and the germline J gene is used to complete it. The chain has TRBV20-1 and TRBJ2-5, with a tentative D call TRBD1 (7 bases). The germline V and J ends were trimmed by 3 bases and 1 base, with 24 bases remaining between them. This CDR3 is 18 amino acids long. Germline values: CDR1 DFQATT, CDR2 SNEGSKA (reference sequence). The CDR3 DNA, read in part, is TGCAGTGCTAGGAAAAGGGGCCCAGGGGGACTCCTCCAAGAGACC. Amino acids: CSARKRGPGGLLQET. The complete CDR3 sequence is CSARKRGPGGLLQETQYF.

Worth noting for this clone: The CDR3 end falls 3 residues outside the read, so it is completed with the germline J gene. The rearrangement joins TRBV5-1 to TRBJ2-3; a possible D gene is TRBD1 (5 bases). Trimming stripped 2 bases from V and 1 base from J, with 8 bases between. The CDR3 is made up of 14 amino acids. CDR1 is SGHRS and CDR2 is YFSETQ in the germline V gene. The part of the CDR3 DNA that was read is TGCGCCAGCAGCTTCGGACACGGCACAGATACG. Residues: CASSFGHGTDT. The CDR3, in full, reads CASSFGHGTDTQYF. The variable domain in full, completed from reference TRBV5-1 and TRBJ2-3, reads KAGVTQTPRYLIKTRGQQVTLSCSPISGHRSVSWYQQTPGQGLQFLFEYFSETQRNKGNFPGRFSGRQFSNSRSEMNVSTLELGDSALYLCASSFGHGTDTQYFGPGTRLTVL.

On this clone: The CDR3 is cut off 3 residues early in the read; its end comes from the germline J gene. The rearrangement uses TRBV2 and TRBJ1-2; TRBD1 matches at 9 bases. The CDR3 contains 15 residues. In germline, CDR1 is SNHLY, CDR2 FYNNEI. J was trimmed by 2 bases and V by 1 base; bases with no gene match: 2. The DNA read from the CDR3 is TGTGCCAGCAGTGAAGGACAGGGGGGCAACTATGGC. As protein: CASSEGQGGNYG. The full CDR3 reads CASSEGQGGNYGYTF.

As regards this clone: The read comes to an end 3 residues before the CDR3 does, leaving the germline J gene to fill in the end. The chain is built from TRBV5-6 and TRBJ2-3, with D hard to call. Germline loops: CDR1 SGHDT, CDR2 YYEEEE. CDR3 length equals 11 residues. V lost 3 bases to trimming and J lost 3 bases, with 2 bases between them. The covered CDR3 bases are TGTGCCAGCAGCTCGACAGATACG. It translates to CASSSTDT. The CDR3 in its entirety is CASSSTDTQYF.

As for this clone: The CDR3 end is not reached by the read, which stops 3 residues before it; the germline J gene fills it in. This chain links TRBV5-1 with TRBJ2-2, with D perhaps matching TRBD2 (6 bases). The CDR3 covers 11 residues. In germline, CDR1 is SGHRS, CDR2 YFSETQ. Trimming shortened V by 7 bases and J by 5 bases, and 6 bases separated the two germline ends. The CDR3 region is CASGGTGELFF. The covered CDR3 bases are TGCGCCAGCGGGGGGACCGGGGAG.